The source of this T cell receptor (beta chain) is a study of blood T cell repertoires in COVID-19. Produced via immunoSEQ multiplex PCR; TCRdb's table is partial and in-frame only. The sample has hundreds of thousands of clones; roughly 90% are singletons. V dropped 7 bases and J dropped 5; count of bases not matched to a gene: 6. The germline V gene has CDR1 SEHNR and CDR2 FQNEAQ (reference sequence). The CDR3 is made up of 16 amino acids. V is TRBV7-9 and J is TRBJ1-6; 12 bases match TRBD1. The receptor comes from a man aged 35-49 years who had recovered from COVID-19. The source material was PBMCs or T cells enriched from blood (not recorded which). The CDR3 nucleotides are TGTGCCAGCACCGGGACAGGGGGCACGGATAATTCACCCCTCCACTTT. Its protein product is CASTGTGGTDNSPLHF.